The present T cell receptor (beta chain) was sequenced within a study of the immune and genomic landscape of osteosarcoma. Study-level information: Most patients, 65% to 85%, had localized disease at diagnosis.

Repertoires were generated with immunoSEQ multiplex PCR, while TCRdb's copy carries only in-frame clones and drops some. The data hold more than 8,000 clones, with under 75% observed a single time. The V gene's germline CDR1 is SGHKS and CDR2 YYEKEE (reference sequence). V gave up 0 bases and J gave up 5 bases; unmatched junction bases: 8. The CDR3 sequence is 16 residues long. Poor-prognosis osteosarcoma patients supplied post-treatment primary, local recurrence and metastasis tumor specimens. The V call is TRBV5-5, the J call TRBJ2-5; 9 nucleotides match TRBD2. The sequenced material came from osteosarcoma tumor tissue from the lung. The source of this sequence is a human donor with osteosarcoma. The CDR3 DNA is TGTGCCAGCAGCTTGGCACCGGCGGGAGGGCGGGAGACCCAGTACTTC. Translation gives CASSLAPAGGRETQYF.